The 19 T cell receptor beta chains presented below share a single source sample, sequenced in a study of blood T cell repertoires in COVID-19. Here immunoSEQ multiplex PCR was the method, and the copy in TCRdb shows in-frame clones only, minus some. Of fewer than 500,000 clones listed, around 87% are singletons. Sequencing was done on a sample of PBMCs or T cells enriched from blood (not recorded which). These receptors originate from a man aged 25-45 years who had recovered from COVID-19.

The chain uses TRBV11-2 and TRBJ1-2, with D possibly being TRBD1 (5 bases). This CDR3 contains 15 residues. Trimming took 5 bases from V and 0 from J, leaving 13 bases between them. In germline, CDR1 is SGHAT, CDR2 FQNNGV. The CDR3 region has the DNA TGTGCCAGCAGCCAGACTGAGACAGCTAACTATGGCTACACCTTC. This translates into CASSQTETANYGYTF.

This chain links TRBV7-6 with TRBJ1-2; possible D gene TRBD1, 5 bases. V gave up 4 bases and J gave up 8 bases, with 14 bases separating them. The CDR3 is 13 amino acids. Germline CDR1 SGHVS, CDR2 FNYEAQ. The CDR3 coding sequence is TGTGCCAGCAGCTCTCTTGGGGCGGGGGGCTACACCTTC. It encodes CASSSLGAGGYTF.

The CDR3 bases are TGTGCCACGGGGGGGACGAACACCGGGGAGCTGTTTTTT. Its translation: CATGGTNTGELFF. This chain links TRBV19 with TRBJ2-2, with 8 bases identical to TRBD2. Germline-derived CDR1 and CDR2 are LNHDA and SQIVND (reference sequence). CDR3 length: 13 amino acids. After removal of 10 bases from V and 0 bases from J, the junction contained 1 base not matched to a gene. Using reference TRBV19 and TRBJ2-2 for the parts outside the CDR3, the full variable domain is DGGITQSPKYLFRKEGQNVTLSCEQNLNHDAMYWYRQDPGQGLRLIYYSQIVNDFQKGDIAEGYSVSREKKESFPLTVTSAQKNPTAFYLCATGGTNTGELFFGEGSRLTVL.

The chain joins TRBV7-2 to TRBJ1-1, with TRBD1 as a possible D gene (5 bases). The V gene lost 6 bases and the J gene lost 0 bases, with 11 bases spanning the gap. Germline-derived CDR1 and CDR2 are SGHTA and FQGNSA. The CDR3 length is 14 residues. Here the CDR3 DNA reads TGTGCCAGCAGGCGTACAGGAATGAACACTGAAGCTTTCTTT. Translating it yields CASRRTGMNTEAFF.

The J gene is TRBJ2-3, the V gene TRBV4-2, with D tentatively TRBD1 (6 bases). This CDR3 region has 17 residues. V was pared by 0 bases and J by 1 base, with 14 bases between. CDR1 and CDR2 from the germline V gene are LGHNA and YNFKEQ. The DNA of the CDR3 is TGTGCCAGCAGCCAAGATGAGTGGGACACTGGCACAGATACGCAGTATTTT. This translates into CASSQDEWDTGTDTQYF.

The CDR3: CASSLDRVRAFF. The CDR3 nucleotides are TGTGCCAGCAGTTTGGACAGGGTGAGGGCTTTCTTT. V gene TRBV27 combines with J gene TRBJ1-1; 8 nucleotides align to TRBD1. Germline CDR1 MNHEY, CDR2 SMNVEV (reference sequence). The V gene end was trimmed by 3 bases and the J gene end by 11 bases; junction bases not matched to a gene: 5. The CDR3 is made up of 12 amino acids.

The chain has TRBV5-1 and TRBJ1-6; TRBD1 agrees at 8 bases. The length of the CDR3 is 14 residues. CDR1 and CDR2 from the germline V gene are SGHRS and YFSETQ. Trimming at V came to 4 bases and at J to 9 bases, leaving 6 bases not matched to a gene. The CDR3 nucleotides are TGCGCCAGCAGCGAGGGACAGGATAGTTCACCCCTCCACTTT. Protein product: CASSEGQDSSPLHF.

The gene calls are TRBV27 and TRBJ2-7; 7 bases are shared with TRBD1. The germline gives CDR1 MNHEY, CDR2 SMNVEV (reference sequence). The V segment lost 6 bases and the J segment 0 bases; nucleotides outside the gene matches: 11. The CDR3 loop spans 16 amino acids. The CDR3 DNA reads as TGTGCCAGCAGCTGGCCTAAGGGACAGATCTCCTACGAGCAGTACTTC. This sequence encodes CASSWPKGQISYEQYF.

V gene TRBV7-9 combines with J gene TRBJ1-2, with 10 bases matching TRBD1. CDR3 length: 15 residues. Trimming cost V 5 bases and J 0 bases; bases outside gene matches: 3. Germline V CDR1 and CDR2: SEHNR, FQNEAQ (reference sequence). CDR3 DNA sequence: TGTGCCAGCAGCGGAGGGACAGGGGCTAACTATGGCTACACCTTC. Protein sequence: CASSGGTGANYGYTF.

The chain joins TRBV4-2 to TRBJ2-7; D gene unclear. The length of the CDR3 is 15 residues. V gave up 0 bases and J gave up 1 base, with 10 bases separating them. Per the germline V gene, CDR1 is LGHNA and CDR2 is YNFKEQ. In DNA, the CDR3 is TGTGCCAGCAGCCAAGATCTCCGTCCTTCCTACGAGCAGTACTTC. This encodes CASSQDLRPSYEQYF.

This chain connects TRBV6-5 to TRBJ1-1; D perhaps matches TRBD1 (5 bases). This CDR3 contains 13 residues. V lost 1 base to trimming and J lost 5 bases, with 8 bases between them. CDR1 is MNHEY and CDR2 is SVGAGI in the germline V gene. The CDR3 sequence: CASSYFQGTEAFF. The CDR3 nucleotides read TGTGCCAGCAGTTACTTTCAGGGTACTGAAGCTTTCTTT.

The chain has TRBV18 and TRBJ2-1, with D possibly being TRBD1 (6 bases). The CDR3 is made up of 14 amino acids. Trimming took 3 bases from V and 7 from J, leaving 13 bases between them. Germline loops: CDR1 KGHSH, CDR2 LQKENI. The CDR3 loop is CASSPGQNPNEQFF. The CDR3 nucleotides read TGTGCCAGCTCACCCGGACAGAACCCTAATGAGCAGTTCTTC.

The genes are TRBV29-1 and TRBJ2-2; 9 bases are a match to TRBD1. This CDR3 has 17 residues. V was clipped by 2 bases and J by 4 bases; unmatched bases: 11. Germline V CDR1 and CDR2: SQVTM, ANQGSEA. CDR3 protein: CSVERVGTGILTGELFF. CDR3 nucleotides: TGCAGCGTTGAAAGGGTTGGGACAGGGATTCTCACCGGGGAGCTGTTTTTT.

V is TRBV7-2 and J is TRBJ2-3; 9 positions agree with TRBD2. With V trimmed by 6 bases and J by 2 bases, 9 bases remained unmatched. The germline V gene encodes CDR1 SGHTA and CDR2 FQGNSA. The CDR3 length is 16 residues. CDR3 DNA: TGTGCCAGCAGGCCTTATAGCGGGGGCCCCACAGATACGCAGTATTTT. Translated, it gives CASRPYSGGPTDTQYF.

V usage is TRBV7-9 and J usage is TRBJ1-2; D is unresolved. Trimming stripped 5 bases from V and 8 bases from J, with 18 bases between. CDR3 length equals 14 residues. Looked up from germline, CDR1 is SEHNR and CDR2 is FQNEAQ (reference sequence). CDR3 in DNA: TGTGCCAGCAGCACTTATGACGGGGTTCAGGGCTACACCTTC. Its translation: CASSTYDGVQGYTF.

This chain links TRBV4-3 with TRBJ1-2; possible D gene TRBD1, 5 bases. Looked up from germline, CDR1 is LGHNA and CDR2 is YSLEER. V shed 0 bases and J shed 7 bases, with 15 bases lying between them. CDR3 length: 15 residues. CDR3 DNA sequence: TGCGCCAGCAGCCAAGATACTGGGACTAGTCGTGGCTACACCTTC. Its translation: CASSQDTGTSRGYTF.

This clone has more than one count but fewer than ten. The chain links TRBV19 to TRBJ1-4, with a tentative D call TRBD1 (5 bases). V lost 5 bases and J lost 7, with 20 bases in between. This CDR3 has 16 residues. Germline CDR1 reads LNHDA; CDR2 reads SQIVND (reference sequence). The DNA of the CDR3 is TGTGCCAGTAGTCCGCCGGGACTCGCCGGTCGTGAAAAACTGTTTTTT. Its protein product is CASSPPGLAGREKLFF.

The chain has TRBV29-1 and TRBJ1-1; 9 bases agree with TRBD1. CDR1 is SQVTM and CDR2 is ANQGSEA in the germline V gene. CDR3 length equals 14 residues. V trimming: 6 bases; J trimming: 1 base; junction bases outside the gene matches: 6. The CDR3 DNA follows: TGCAGCGTCGCTAAGACAGGGGGGAACACTGAAGCTTTCTTT. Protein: CSVAKTGGNTEAFF.

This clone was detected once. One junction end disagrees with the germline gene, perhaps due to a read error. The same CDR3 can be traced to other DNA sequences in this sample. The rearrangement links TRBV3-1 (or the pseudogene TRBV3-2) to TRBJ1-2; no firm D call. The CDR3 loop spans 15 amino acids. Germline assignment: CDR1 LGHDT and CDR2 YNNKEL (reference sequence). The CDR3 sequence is CASSQVAAANYGYTF. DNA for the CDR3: TGTGCCAGCAGCCAAGTAGCGGCTGCTAACTATGGTTACACCTTC.